One and the same sample provided the 27 T cell receptor beta chains below, sequenced in a study of blood T cells in healthy people across ages. Together with a sample-barcoded 5' primer, a J-beta primer mix was included in a second PCR lasting 7 to 11 cycles. One entry per CDR3 protein results from TCRdb running MiXCR on the 5' RACE reads. The data show 1 million or so distinct CDR3 sequences, 35% to 50% seen once. The specimen sequenced was blood. These receptors originate from a woman aged 60-70 years in good health.

This clonotype showed up just a few times. The V and J genes are TRBV10-3 and TRBJ2-6; the D is unclear. The CDR3 has 15 residues. The V and J ends lost 3 bases and 0 bases respectively, with 6 bases between them. CDR1 is ENHRY and CDR2 is SYGVKD in the germline V gene. In DNA form, the CDR3 reads TGTGCCATCAGTGATCCGCTCTCTGGGGCCAACGTCCTGACTTTC. Its translation is CAISDPLSGANVLTF.

A few counts support this clonotype. This sequence joins TRBV6-5 and TRBJ2-5; 10 nucleotides match TRBD2. The CDR3 is made up of 15 amino acids. V lost 5 bases, J lost 5 bases, and 8 bases stayed unmatched. Germline V gene data show CDR1 as MNHEY and CDR2 as SVGAGI. CDR3 in amino acids: CASSPGAGGWETQYF. The CDR3 nucleotides are TGTGCCAGCAGTCCCGGAGCGGGAGGGTGGGAGACCCAGTACTTC.

This clonotype was observed a few times. The junction does not match germline at one end; this may be a read error. The J gene is TRBJ2-7, the V gene TRBV6-5, with D unclear. The germline V gene encodes CDR1 MNHEY and CDR2 SVGAGI. The CDR3 runs to 13 residues. Here the CDR3 DNA reads TGTGCCAGTAGTTACGGGCACTTCTACGAGCAGTACTTC. It specifies CASSYGHFYEQYF.

This clonotype appeared a few times. This rearrangement joins TRBV2 to TRBJ2-2; D uncertain. Germline V gene data show CDR1 as SNHLY and CDR2 as FYNNEI. V lost 6 bases to trimming and J lost 7 bases, with 6 bases between them. This CDR3 spans 11 amino acids. The CDR3 spells CASREYGELFF. Here the CDR3 DNA reads TGTGCCAGCAGGGAATACGGGGAGCTGTTTTTT.

This chain joins TRBV14 and TRBJ1-4; no clear D gene. V lost 0 bases and J 12 bases, leaving 11 bases between the germline ends. This CDR3 spans 13 amino acids. Looked up from germline, CDR1 is SGHDN and CDR2 is FVKESK. The CDR3 coding sequence is TGTGCCAGCAGCCAAGATCCACGAATCCAACTGTTTTTT. Translation: CASSQDPRIQLFF.

The CDR3 region is CAINAGVSGGDTQYF. The CDR3 nucleotides are TGTGCCATCAATGCGGGAGTCAGTGGGGGAGATACGCAGTATTTT. V and J are TRBV10-3 and TRBJ2-3, with 7 bases matching TRBD2. Germline V CDR1 and CDR2: ENHRY, SYGVKD. CDR3 length: 15 residues. Trimming cost V 7 bases and J 5 bases; bases outside gene matches: 12.

This clonotype occurred a few times. The chain uses TRBV6-6 and TRBJ2-5; the match to TRBD2 covers 11 bases. The CDR3 has 16 amino acids. The germline gives CDR1 MNHNY, CDR2 SVGAGI (reference sequence). V was clipped by 2 bases and J by 4 bases; unmatched bases: 6. CDR3 sequence reads: CASSYPSGTSGETQYF. In DNA form, the CDR3 reads TGTGCCAGCAGTTACCCTTCCGGGACTAGCGGAGAGACCCAGTACTTC.

This clonotype was counted a few times. This chain connects TRBV20-1 to TRBJ2-7; D remains unclear. The V gene's germline CDR1 is DFQATT and CDR2 SNEGSKA (reference sequence). The V end was cut by 6 bases, the J end by 2 bases, with 11 bases between. This CDR3 spans 12 amino acids. Here the CDR3 reads CSACGPTYEQYF. The CDR3 DNA is TGCAGTGCCTGTGGGCCAACCTACGAGCAGTACTTC.

The gene calls are TRBV5-6 and TRBJ1-1, with D tentatively TRBD1 (6 bases). V was clipped by 5 bases and J by 1 base, with 15 bases between them. This CDR3 region has 15 residues. CDR1 is SGHDT, CDR2 YYEEEE, per germline. The CDR3 coding sequence is TGTGCCAGCAGTCGGGCCGGGACATGGAACACTGAAGCTTTCTTT. Translation: CASSRAGTWNTEAFF.

In DNA form, the CDR3 reads TGTGCCAGCAGTGGGTACCGGGGGCGCACAGATACGCAGTATTTT. It codes for CASSGYRGRTDTQYF. The chain uses TRBV28 and TRBJ2-3, with D possibly being TRBD1 or TRBD2 (6 bases each). CDR1 is MDHEN, CDR2 SYDVKM, per germline. The germline V and J ends were trimmed by 5 bases and 1 base, with 13 bases remaining between them. The CDR3 extends over 15 amino acids. The full variable domain, in which reference TRBV28 and TRBJ2-3 provide the parts outside the CDR3, is DVKVTQSSRYLVKRTGEKVFLECVQDMDHENMFWYRQDPGLGLRLIYFSYDVKMKEKGDIPEGYSVSREKKERFSLILESASTNQTSMYLCASSGYRGRTDTQYFGPGTRLTVL.

As DNA, the CDR3 is TGTGCCAGCAGCCCATACCCCACTAGCGGGAGGGCCTATGAGCAGTTCTTC. Translating gives CASSPYPTSGRAYEQFF. This chain links TRBV3-1 with TRBJ2-1, with 13 bases fitting TRBD2. Germline loops: CDR1 LGHDT, CDR2 YNNKEL (reference sequence). Trimming took 4 bases from V and 8 from J; bases not matched to a gene: 11. The CDR3 covers 17 residues.

The chain is built from TRBV20-1 and TRBJ2-3, with 10 bases fitting TRBD2. The germline V gene encodes CDR1 DFQATT and CDR2 SNEGSKA (reference sequence). The J segment lost 2 bases and the V segment lost 3 bases, leaving 8 bases of the junction unmatched. The CDR3 totals 16 residues. This chain's CDR3 is CSASPVAGGLTDTQYF. The DNA of the CDR3 is TGCAGTGCTAGCCCAGTAGCGGGAGGCCTCACAGATACGCAGTATTTT.

This chain links TRBV24-1 with TRBJ2-1; 7 bases fit TRBD2. J lost 3 bases, V lost 7 bases, and 5 bases had no gene match. The length of the CDR3 is 14 residues. In germline, CDR1 is KGHDR, CDR2 SFDVKD. CDR3 amino acids: CATSTGTNYNEQFF. DNA of the CDR3: TGTGCCACCAGCACCGGGACTAACTACAATGAGCAGTTCTTC.

The chain uses TRBV6-6 and TRBJ1-1; perhaps TRBD1 as D (5 bases). The length of the CDR3 is 11 residues. Germline V CDR1 and CDR2: MNHNY, SVGAGI (reference sequence). The V end was cut by 2 bases, the J end by 11 bases, with 9 bases between. The chain's CDR3 is CASSYGGVAFF. The CDR3 nucleotides are TGTGCCAGCAGTTACGGAGGGGTCGCTTTCTTT.

As regards this clonotype: A junction end diverges from the germline sequence, so it may reflect a read error. V usage is TRBV5-6 and J usage is TRBJ2-7; 8 nucleotides match TRBD1. The CDR3 has 17 residues. CDR1 is SGHDT, CDR2 YYEEEE, per germline. DNA of the CDR3: TGTGCCAGCAGCTTGGCTGAGACAGGGGCCCTCCCCTACGAGCAGTGCTTC. Its protein product is CASSLAETGALPYEQCF.

This clonotype was seen just once. The rearrangement links TRBV7-2 to TRBJ1-2, with 7 nucleotides matching TRBD1. After removal of 0 bases from V and 5 bases from J, the junction contained 12 bases not matched to a gene. This CDR3 spans 17 amino acids. Germline-derived CDR1 and CDR2 are SGHTA and FQGNSA. The CDR3 is CASSLASGTEIVYGYTF. CDR3 sequence (DNA): TGTGCCAGCAGCTTAGCGTCCGGGACAGAAATTGTTTATGGCTACACCTTC.

A remark on this clonotype: A much larger clone lies a single base off, so this may be a read error. This chain joins TRBV9 and TRBJ2-4, with D possibly matching TRBD2 (5 bases). From germline, CDR1 is SGDLS and CDR2 YYNGEE. The CDR3 sequence is 15 residues long. V lost 0 bases to trimming and J lost 1 base, with 8 bases between them. The CDR3 region has the DNA TGTGCCAGCAGCGTAGCAAGAGGGGCCAAAAACATTCAGTACTTC. Its protein is CASSVARGAKNIQYF. The full variable domain, with the rest looked up from reference TRBV9 and TRBJ2-4, is DSGVTQTPKHLITATGQRVTLRCSPRSGDLSVYWYQQSLDQGLQFLIQYYNGEERAKGNILERFSAQQFPDLHSELNLSSLELGDSALYFCASSVARGAKNIQYFGAGTRLSVL.

In regard to this clonotype: Germline and junction disagree at one end, which may indicate a read error. This chain connects TRBV5-1 to TRBJ2-7, with a possible D match to TRBD2 (6 bases). The CDR3 has 14 amino acids. CDR1 is SGHRS and CDR2 is YFSETQ in the germline V gene. CDR3 in amino acids: CASSLNAGPYEQYF. The CDR3, as DNA: TGTGCCAGCAGCTTAAATGCGGGACCCTACGAGCAGTACTTC.

This clonotype was counted a few times. The chain links TRBV5-6 to TRBJ2-7, with D possibly matching TRBD2 (6 bases). CDR1 and CDR2 (germline): SGHDT, YYEEEE. Trimming took off 4 bases at V and 0 bases at J, with 14 bases between the two ends. The CDR3 extends over 15 amino acids. CDR3 nucleotides: TGTGCCAGCAGCGCGGGGAATAGGGTCTCCTACGAGCAGTACTTC. Protein product: CASSAGNRVSYEQYF.

As regards this clonotype: One end of the junction varies from germline; a read error may be responsible. This chain connects TRBV27 to TRBJ2-2, with TRBD1 identical over 11 bases. CDR1 MNHEY and CDR2 SMNVEV come from the germline V gene (reference sequence). CDR3 length equals 17 residues. The CDR3 region has the DNA TGTGCCAGCAGTTCTCCTCTAGGACAGGGGGCCGCCGGGGAGTTGTTTTTT. The encoded protein is CASSSPLGQGAAGELFF.

This clonotype appeared a few times. V gene TRBV10-1 combines with J gene TRBJ2-5, with 7 bases lining up with TRBD2. J gave up 5 bases and V 7 bases, and 7 bases lay outside the gene matches. The CDR3 is 13 residues long. Germline CDR1 WNHNN, CDR2 SYGVQD (reference sequence). The CDR3 nucleotides are TGCGCCAGCACGGCGGGAGTCGGTGAGACCCAGTACTTC. Protein sequence: CASTAGVGETQYF.

This clonotype was picked up many times. V usage is TRBV2 and J usage is TRBJ2-7; 7 nucleotides line up with TRBD1. The length of the CDR3 is 15 residues. V was clipped by 3 bases and J by 4 bases; unmatched bases: 9. Germline lookup yields CDR1 SNHLY and CDR2 FYNNEI. The CDR3 DNA is TGTGCCAGCAGTGAGAGCACAGGGGTGGGGTACGAGCAGTACTTC. The encoded protein is CASSESTGVGYEQYF.

This clonotype was recorded a few times. The chain joins TRBV20-1 to TRBJ2-3; 8 bases fit TRBD2. The CDR3 covers 19 residues. Germline CDR1 DFQATT, CDR2 SNEGSKA (reference sequence). Unmatched junction bases numbered 22, after V lost 3 bases and J lost 5 bases. CDR3 nucleotides: TGCAGTGCTAGGAGCGCGGGGGATAGCGGGGCAATCCGGTTAGATACGCAGTATTTT. Protein product: CSARSAGDSGAIRLDTQYF.

DNA of the CDR3: TGTGCCAGCAGCCAAGAGGAGACGGGGGGGCAGTACTTC. It encodes CASSQEETGGQYF. This chain joins TRBV3-1 and TRBJ2-5, with 8 nucleotides matching TRBD2. The CDR3 has 13 residues. The ends lost 0 bases at V and 11 bases at J; junction bases unmatched: 5. Germline V gene sequence: CDR1 LGHDT, CDR2 YNNKEL (reference sequence).

There are a few counts of this clonotype. V is TRBV5-5 and J is TRBJ2-6; 7 nucleotides line up with TRBD2. Germline values: CDR1 SGHKS, CDR2 YYEKEE (reference sequence). V lost 3 bases, J lost 3 bases, and 6 bases stayed unmatched. This CDR3 is 16 amino acids long. The CDR3 sequence: CASSSPRGVGANVLTF. CDR3 bases: TGTGCCAGCAGCTCACCCCGGGGGGTTGGGGCCAACGTCCTGACTTTC.

The chain employs TRBV5-6 and TRBJ2-4, with 7 bases identical to TRBD1. The J call could be wrong; TRBJ2-7 is a better fit for the DNA end. From germline, CDR1 is SGHDT and CDR2 YYEEEE. The CDR3 is 15 amino acids. Here the CDR3 DNA reads TGTGCCAGCAGCCGGCGACCGGGACAGAAGGGCGAGCAGTACTTC. Protein sequence: CASSRRPGQKGEQYF.

The rearrangement uses TRBV10-3 and TRBJ2-7, with 9 bases aligning to TRBD2. V lost 6 bases, J lost 3 bases, and 9 bases stayed unmatched. The CDR3 has 15 residues. The germline gives CDR1 ENHRY, CDR2 SYGVKD. This chain's CDR3 is CAIRDSSGTYYEQYF. CDR3 sequence (DNA): TGTGCCATCAGGGATTCTAGCGGGACCTACTACGAGCAGTACTTC.